The present TCR beta chain was sequenced within a study of T cell responses to AZD1222 COVID-19 vaccine. Study outcomes and limitations: Variant regions that are unmutated are reportedly the target of nearly half of spike-specific TCRs. Most donors were white British and more were female, and clonal diversity was possibly underestimated. Spike-specific TCR breadth rose after two AZD1222 doses, and depth rose as well. With dominance at 160-218 and 743-854, vaccine-associated CD4 TCRs spanned spike.

Trimming left V 0 bases short and J 4 bases short, with 6 bases between. The CDR3 sequence is 13 residues long. Germline V gene data show CDR1 as SEHNR and CDR2 as FQNEAQ (reference sequence). In this sample, this clone turned up a few times. What it binds is not known. Produced via immunoSEQ multiplex PCR; TCRdb's table is partial and in-frame only. Of under 80,000 clones listed, more than 65% are singletons. The source was peripheral blood, collected on day 0 of MenACWY control vaccination. The chain carries TRBV7-9 and TRBJ2-5; D might be TRBD2 (6 bases). This receptor was obtained from an adult in good health. CDR3 in amino acids: CASSLAGGETQYF. The CDR3, as DNA: TGTGCCAGCAGCTTAGCGGGGGGAGAGACCCAGTACTTC. Supplemented by reference TRBV7-9 and TRBJ2-5, the full variable domain reads DTGVSQNPRHKITKRGQNVTFRCDPISEHNRLYWYRQTLGQGPEFLTYFQNEAQLEKSRLLSDRFSAERPKGSFSTLEIQRTEQGDSAMYLCASSLAGGETQYFGPGTRLLVL.